This T cell receptor beta chain was captured by sequencing in a study of shared clonotypes between healthy human individuals. The table lists this clone with a count of one. The study ran the assay at deep level. Here immunoSEQ multiplex PCR was the method, and the copy in TCRdb shows in-frame clones only, minus some. The sample lists over a million clones, approximately 98% occurring once. Naive CD45RA+ and memory CD45RA-negative subsets were split from CD4+ cells. Germline V gives CDR1 SGHVS, CDR2 FNYEAQ. Trimming removed 1 base from V and 1 base from J, with 17 bases in between. The CDR3 runs 18 residues.

The chain is built from TRBV7-6 and TRBJ2-1, with D possibly matching TRBD1 (6 bases). Material: naive CD4+ T cells sorted from blood. Subset: CD45RA+ positively selected. This TCR derives from a man younger than 40 in good health. The CDR3 region is CASSLEGVGHTSYNEQFF. For the CDR3, the DNA is TGTGCCAGCAGCTTAGAGGGGGTGGGGCACACTTCCTACAATGAGCAGTTCTTC. Using reference TRBV7-6 and TRBJ2-1 for the parts outside the CDR3, the full variable domain is GAGVSQSPRYKVTKRGQDVALRCDPISGHVSLYWYRQALGQGPEFLTYFNYEAQQDKSGLPNDRFSAERPEGSISTLTIQRTEQRDSAMYRCASSLEGVGHTSYNEQFFGPGTRLTVL.